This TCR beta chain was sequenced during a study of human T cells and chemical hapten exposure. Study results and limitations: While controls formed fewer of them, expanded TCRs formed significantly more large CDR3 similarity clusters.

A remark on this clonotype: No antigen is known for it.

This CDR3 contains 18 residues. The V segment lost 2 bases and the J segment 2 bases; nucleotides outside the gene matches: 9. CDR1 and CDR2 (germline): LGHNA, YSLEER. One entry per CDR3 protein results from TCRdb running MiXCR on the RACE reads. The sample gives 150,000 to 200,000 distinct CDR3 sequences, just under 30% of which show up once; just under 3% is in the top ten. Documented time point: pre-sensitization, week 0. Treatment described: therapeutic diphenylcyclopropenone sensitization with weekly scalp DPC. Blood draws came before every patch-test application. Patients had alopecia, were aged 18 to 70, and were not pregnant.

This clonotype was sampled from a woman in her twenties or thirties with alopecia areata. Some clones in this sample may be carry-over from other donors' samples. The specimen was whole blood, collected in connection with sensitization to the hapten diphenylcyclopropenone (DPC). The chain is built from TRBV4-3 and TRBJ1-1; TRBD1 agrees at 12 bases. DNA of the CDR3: TGCGCCAGCAGCCAATACCGGGGCGGGACAGGGGGCAACACTGAAGCTTTCTTT. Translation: CASSQYRGGTGGNTEAFF.